The 10 T cell receptor beta chains below come from one sample, sequenced in a study of patients and donors after allogeneic stem cell transplantation. TCRdb reprocessed the RT-PCR reads via MiXCR and lists one record per CDR3 protein. Here the sample spans roughly 180,000 distinct CDR3 sequences, roughly 40% being singletons. The sequenced sample was blood, either unsorted or a sorted T cell fraction (not recorded which). Every receptor here comes from a human donor who was either an allogeneic HSCT recipient or a stem cell or donor lymphocyte infusion donor (not recorded which). It is not recorded whose cells these are; they may come from a transplant donor.

This sequence joins TRBV7-9 and TRBJ1-1; D is undetermined. Germline CDR1 reads SEHNR; CDR2 reads FQNEAQ (reference sequence). The V gene lost 5 bases and the J gene lost 4 bases, with 17 bases spanning the gap. This CDR3 comprises 15 residues. CDR3 nucleotide sequence: TGTGCCAGCAGCCCCTCCGTTGGGCAGCGCACTGAAGCTTTCTTT. Translated: CASSPSVGQRTEAFF.

This chain joins TRBV7-6 and TRBJ1-1; unclear D gene. The CDR3 spans 19 residues. Germline CDR1 and CDR2: SGHVS and FNYEAQ. V gave up 2 bases and J gave up 1 base, with 23 bases separating them. DNA of the CDR3: TGTGCCAGCAGCTTACAGACGCTAACCGGGGTGGGCCAGAACACTGAAGCTTTCTTT. The encoded protein is CASSLQTLTGVGQNTEAFF. The complete variable domain, with remaining parts taken from reference TRBV7-6 and TRBJ1-1, reads GAGVSQSPRYKVTKRGQDVALRCDPISGHVSLYWYRQALGQGPEFLTYFNYEAQQDKSGLPNDRFSAERPEGSISTLTIQRTEQRDSAMYRCASSLQTLTGVGQNTEAFFGQGTRLTVV.

The chain links TRBV12-3 or TRBV12-4 to TRBJ1-2, with D uncertain. Trimming left V 5 bases short and J 8 bases short, with 12 bases between. The CDR3 has 12 residues. CDR3: CASSPQVSGYTF. The CDR3 DNA is TGTGCCAGCAGTCCCCAGGTGTCCGGCTACACCTTC.

The gene calls are TRBV4-1 and TRBJ2-1; 9 bases are shared with TRBD1. With 1 base clipped from V and 5 bases from J, the junction kept 3 bases outside the gene matches. Looked up from germline, CDR1 is MGHRA and CDR2 is YSYEKL. The CDR3 runs to 15 residues. This CDR3 is CASSQGDRVHNEQFF. The CDR3 DNA sequence: TGCGCCAGCAGCCAAGGGGACAGGGTCCACAATGAGCAGTTCTTC.

This clonotype showed up just a few times. CDR3: CSAPGLVGSGGEQFF. The CDR3 DNA reads as TGCAGTGCCCCGGGACTAGTCGGTTCGGGAGGTGAGCAGTTCTTC. This sequence joins TRBV20-1 and TRBJ2-1, with 8 bases fitting TRBD2. Germline loops: CDR1 DFQATT, CDR2 SNEGSKA (reference sequence). With V trimmed by 6 bases and J by 9 bases, 16 bases remained unmatched. The CDR3 is made up of 15 amino acids.

Only one count was recorded for this clonotype. The J gene is TRBJ1-1, the V gene TRBV28, with 10 bases aligning to TRBD1. J gave up 5 bases and V 3 bases, and 6 bases lay outside the gene matches. The CDR3 spans 15 residues. The germline V gene encodes CDR1 MDHEN and CDR2 SYDVKM. DNA of the CDR3: TGTGCCAGCAGTTTCCGAGGACAGGGGGGTACTGAAGCTTTCTTT. Its translation: CASSFRGQGGTEAFF.

This clonotype has a handful of counts. V and J are TRBV4-1 and TRBJ1-5; D remains unclear. Trimming took 2 bases from V and 8 from J, leaving 16 bases between them. This CDR3 is 15 amino acids long. The V gene's germline CDR1 is MGHRA and CDR2 YSYEKL. The CDR3 DNA reads as TGCGCCAGCAGCCAAAACGAACATGAGTTAGAGCCCCAGCATTTT. This encodes CASSQNEHELEPQHF.

The V and J genes are TRBV4-2 and TRBJ2-5; D unclear. V lost 0 bases to trimming and J lost 1 base, with 6 bases between them. Germline-derived CDR1 and CDR2 are LGHNA and YNFKEQ. The CDR3 has 14 amino acids. The CDR3 sequence: CASSQEDGQETQYF. In DNA form, the CDR3 reads TGTGCCAGCAGCCAAGAGGACGGCCAAGAGACCCAGTACTTC.

This clonotype was counted between two and nine times. This chain connects TRBV7-9 to TRBJ1-1; D call uncertain. Germline V gene lookup returns CDR1 SEHNR and CDR2 FQNEAQ (reference sequence). V dropped 5 bases and J dropped 7 bases, with 14 bases sitting between them. This CDR3 has 13 residues. The CDR3 protein is CASSPLPSLEAFF. Written as DNA, the CDR3 is TGTGCCAGCAGCCCGCTTCCTTCACTTGAAGCTTTCTTT.

The V and J genes are TRBV7-9 and TRBJ2-5; 10 bases line up with TRBD1. After removal of 5 bases from V and 2 bases from J, the junction contained 11 bases not matched to a gene. Germline CDR1 reads SEHNR; CDR2 reads FQNEAQ (reference sequence). The CDR3 covers 17 residues. CDR3 protein: CASSHWTGTGAQETQYF. Written as DNA, the CDR3 is TGTGCCAGCAGCCACTGGACCGGGACAGGGGCGCAAGAGACCCAGTACTTC. The full variable domain, completed using reference TRBV7-9 and TRBJ2-5, is DTGVSQNPRHKITKRGQNVTFRCDPISEHNRLYWYRQTLGQGPEFLTYFQNEAQLEKSRLLSDRFSAERPKGSFSTLEIQRTEQGDSAMYLCASSHWTGTGAQETQYFGPGTRLLVL.